This T cell receptor (beta chain) was obtained from a study of cytomegalovirus exposure and HLA in healthy donors. Overall study findings and caveats: Available immune exposure information covered CMV serostatus only. TCR beta sequences reportedly predicted most subjects' HLA-A and HLA-B alleles accurately.

CDR3 length equals 16 residues. The germline CDR1 and CDR2 sequences are SGDLS and YYNGEE. As for this clone: Antigen specificity is unknown. At one boundary the junction diverges from the germline segment, which might be a read error.

A multiplex PCR was run with 60 Vbeta primers and 13 Jbeta primers. TCRdb keeps only in-frame clones here, not all; method: immunoSEQ multiplex PCR. The sample lists fewer than 200,000 clones, less than 80% occurring once. The TCR was taken from a female donor in good health and CMV-seronegative. The chain uses TRBV9 and TRBJ2-6; D perhaps matches TRBD1 (5 bases). Sequencing input: PBMCs. CDR3 loop: CASSVVTASGANGLTF. CDR3 DNA: TGTGCCAGCAGCGTAGTGACAGCCTCTGGGGCCAACGGCCTGACTTTC.